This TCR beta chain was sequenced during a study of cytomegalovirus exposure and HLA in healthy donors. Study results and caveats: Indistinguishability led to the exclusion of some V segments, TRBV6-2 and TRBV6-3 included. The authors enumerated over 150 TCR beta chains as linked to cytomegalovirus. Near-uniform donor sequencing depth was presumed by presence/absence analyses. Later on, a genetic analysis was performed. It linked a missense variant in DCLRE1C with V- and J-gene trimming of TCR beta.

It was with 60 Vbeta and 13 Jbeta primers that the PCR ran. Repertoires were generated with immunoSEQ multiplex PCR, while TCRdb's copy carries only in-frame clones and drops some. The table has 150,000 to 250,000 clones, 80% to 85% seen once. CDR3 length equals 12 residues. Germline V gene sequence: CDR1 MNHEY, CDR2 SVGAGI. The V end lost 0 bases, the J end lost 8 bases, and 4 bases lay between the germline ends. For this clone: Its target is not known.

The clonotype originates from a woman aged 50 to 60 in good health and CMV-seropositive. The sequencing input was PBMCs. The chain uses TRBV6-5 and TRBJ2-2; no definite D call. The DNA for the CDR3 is TGTGCCAGCAGTTACTCCGAGGGGGAGCTGTTTTTT. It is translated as CASSYSEGELFF.